This TCR beta chain emerged from a study of cytomegalovirus exposure and HLA in healthy donors. This clone occurred once. With 60 Vbeta and 13 Jbeta primers, the PCR was carried out. The method was immunoSEQ multiplex PCR; TCRdb's version includes in-frame clones alone and lacks a portion of them. The data hold 200,000 to 250,000 clones, with about 83% observed a single time. Germline V gene data show CDR1 as SQVTM and CDR2 as ANQGSEA. The CDR3 sequence is 12 residues long. With V trimmed by 7 bases and J by 6 bases, 4 bases remained unmatched. This TCR was recovered from a human donor in good health. The sequenced sample was PBMCs. The chain uses TRBV29-1 and TRBJ2-7; 12 bases map to TRBD1. The CDR3 reads CSGWDRGREQYF. The CDR3 bases are TGCAGCGGGTGGGACAGGGGGCGCGAGCAGTACTTC.